This passage covers 3 T cell receptor beta chains from one sample sequenced in a study of vaccination effects on CD4 cells after COVID-19. Antigens for these TCRs are unknown. Isolation of CD4+ T cells took place after approximately 10 days of culture. Participants were given two doses of BNT162b2 or mRNA-1273 vaccine. Profiled with immunoSEQ multiplex PCR; TCRdb holds only in-frame clones, not every one. This table has around 47,000 clones, more than 65% appearing once. The sample in question was CD4+ T cells from PBMCs cultured without peptide, obtained after COVID-19 vaccination. Receptors were obtained from a human donor who received a COVID-19 vaccine.

This chain connects TRBV5-1 to TRBJ2-6; D gene uncertain. V was clipped by 0 bases and J by 4 bases, with 11 bases between them. Germline V gene lookup returns CDR1 SGHRS and CDR2 YFSETQ. There are 16 residues in the CDR3. The CDR3 loop is CASSLALTSGANVLTF. DNA for the CDR3: TGCGCCAGCAGCTTGGCCCTTACCTCGGGGGCCAACGTCCTGACTTTC.

The genes are TRBV3-1 (or the pseudogene TRBV3-2) and TRBJ2-2; 11 bases agree with TRBD1. Trimming took 6 bases from V and 4 from J; bases not matched to a gene: 7. The CDR3 loop spans 16 amino acids. From germline, CDR1 is LGHDT and CDR2 YNNKEL (reference sequence). The CDR3 is CASSPGQGAGTGELFF. The CDR3 DNA reads as TGTGCCAGCAGTCCCGGACAGGGGGCCGGCACCGGGGAGCTGTTTTTT.

This chain connects TRBV3-1 (or the pseudogene TRBV3-2) to TRBJ2-3; 10 positions agree with TRBD1. Per germline, CDR1 LGHDT and CDR2 YNNKEL (reference sequence). CDR3 length equals 16 residues. V trimming: 3 bases; J trimming: 6 bases; junction bases outside the gene matches: 9. CDR3 bases: TGTGCCAGCAGCCAGGGACAGGGGCAAATTGGGGATACGCAGTATTTT. It specifies CASSQGQGQIGDTQYF.